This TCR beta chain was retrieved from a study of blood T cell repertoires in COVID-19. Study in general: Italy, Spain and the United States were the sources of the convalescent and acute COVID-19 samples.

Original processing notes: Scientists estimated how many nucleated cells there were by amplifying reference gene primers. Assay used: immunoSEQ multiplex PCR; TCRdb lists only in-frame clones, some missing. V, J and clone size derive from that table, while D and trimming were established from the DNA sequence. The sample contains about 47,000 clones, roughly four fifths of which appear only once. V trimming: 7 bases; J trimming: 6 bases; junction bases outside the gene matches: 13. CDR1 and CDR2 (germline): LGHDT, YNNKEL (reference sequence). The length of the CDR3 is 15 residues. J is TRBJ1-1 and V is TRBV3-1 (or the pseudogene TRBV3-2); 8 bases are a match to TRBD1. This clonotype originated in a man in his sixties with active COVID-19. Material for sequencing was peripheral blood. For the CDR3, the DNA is TGTGCCAGCACCCCACTAGGACAGGGTTTTTCTGAAGCTTTCTTT. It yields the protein CASTPLGQGFSEAFF.